This TCR beta chain originates from a study of blood T cell repertoires in COVID-19. Turning to the study itself: From T cells, B-cell-depleted T cells, or PBMCs came the material, which was cDNA or gDNA.

Per germline, CDR1 SGHVS and CDR2 FQNEAQ. The length of the CDR3 is 15 residues. V was pared by 2 bases and J by 8 bases, with 15 bases between. Per the original methods: Reference gene primers were amplified, and this amplification served to estimate nucleated cell counts. Method: immunoSEQ multiplex PCR; TCRdb's copy keeps in-frame clones and lacks some. That table furnishes V, J and clone size, whereas the DNA furnished D and trimming. Among around 100,000 clones listed, roughly 87% were seen once. What was sequenced was peripheral blood. This TCR was sampled from a man aged 25 to 40 in a cohort sampled during active COVID-19. V gene TRBV7-8 combines with J gene TRBJ1-4; tentative D call: TRBD1 (5 bases). Written as DNA, the CDR3 is TGTGCCAGCAGCTTACAAACAGGCGCCGAAGAAAAACTGTTTTTT. Amino acids: CASSLQTGAEEKLFF.